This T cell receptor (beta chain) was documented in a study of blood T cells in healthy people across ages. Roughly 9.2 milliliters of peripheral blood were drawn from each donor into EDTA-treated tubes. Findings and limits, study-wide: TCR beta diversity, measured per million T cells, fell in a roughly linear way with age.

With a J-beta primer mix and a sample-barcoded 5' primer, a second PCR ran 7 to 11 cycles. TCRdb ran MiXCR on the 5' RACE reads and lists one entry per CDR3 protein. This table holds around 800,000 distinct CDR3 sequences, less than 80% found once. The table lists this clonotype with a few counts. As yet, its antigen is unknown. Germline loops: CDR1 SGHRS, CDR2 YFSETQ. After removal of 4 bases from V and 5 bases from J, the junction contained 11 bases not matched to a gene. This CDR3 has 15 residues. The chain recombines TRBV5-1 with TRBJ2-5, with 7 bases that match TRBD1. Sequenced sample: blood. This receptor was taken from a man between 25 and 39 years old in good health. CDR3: CASSDGTVTGETQYF. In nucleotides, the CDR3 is TGCGCCAGCAGCGACGGGACAGTCACCGGGGAGACCCAGTACTTC.